This T cell receptor (beta chain) was sequenced for a study of blood T cells in healthy people across ages. Background on the study: Template switching retrieved approximately one barcoded beta molecule for each two T cells.

The germline gives CDR1 SGHRS, CDR2 YFSETQ. This CDR3 has 16 amino acids. V was trimmed by 1 base and J by 0 bases, leaving 10 bases between them. The second PCR ran about 6 to 12 cycles with a sample-barcoded 5' primer and J-beta primers. TCRdb re-analysed the 5' RACE reads in MiXCR, keeping a single row per CDR3 protein. The table includes 700,000 or so distinct CDR3 sequences, approximately 21% detected once. The chain joins TRBV5-1 to TRBJ1-4, with D unresolved. The material sequenced was blood. The TCR originated in a man aged 65 to 79 in good health. The CDR3 DNA is TGCGCCAGCAGCTTGAGGGCATCTGCAACTAATGAAAAACTGTTTTTT. It is translated as CASSLRASATNEKLFF.